Reported below is one T cell receptor (beta chain). Its antigen remains unidentified. The germline gives CDR1 SGDLS, CDR2 YYNGEE. V was clipped by 3 bases and J by 8 bases; unmatched bases: 10. This CDR3 region has 15 residues. It was version v3.0 of the immunoSEQ assay that was run at survey level. This table comes from immunoSEQ multiplex PCR, and its TCRdb copy is limited to in-frame clones, with some not included. The profile covers 24,000 or so clones, with 85% appearing a single time and approximately 9.5% taken by the ten largest. These data originate in a study of long-term antiretroviral therapy in people with HIV. Study summary: The study's earliest collections predate the 2015 immediate-ART recommendation by about a decade. Study outcomes and limitations: Diversity went up after ART and still fell short of transplant donor controls. No data were available on ART adherence, viral resistance or therapy changes. HIV repertoire CDR3 lengths ranged less widely than those of controls.

Source: unsorted PBMCs, taken 2.3 years after starting antiretroviral therapy. V and J are TRBV9 and TRBJ2-1; 8 bases align to TRBD2. The receptor was isolated from a man aged 35-49 years with HIV. CDR3 protein: CASSEGSGLVYEQFF. CDR3 nucleotide sequence: TGTGCCAGCAGCGAGGGATCGGGACTAGTCTATGAGCAGTTCTTC.